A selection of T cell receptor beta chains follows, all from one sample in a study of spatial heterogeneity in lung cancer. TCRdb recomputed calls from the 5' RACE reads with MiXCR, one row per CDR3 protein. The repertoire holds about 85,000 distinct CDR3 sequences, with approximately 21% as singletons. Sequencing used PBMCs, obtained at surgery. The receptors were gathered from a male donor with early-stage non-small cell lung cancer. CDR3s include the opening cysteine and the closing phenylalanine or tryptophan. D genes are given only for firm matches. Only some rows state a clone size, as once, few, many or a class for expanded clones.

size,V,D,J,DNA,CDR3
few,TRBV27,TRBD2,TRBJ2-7,TGTGCCAGCAGTTTAATAACTAGCGGGAGTGCCTACGAGCAGTACTTC,CASSLITSGSAYEQYF
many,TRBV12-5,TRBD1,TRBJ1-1,TGTGCTAGTGGTTCATCTACAGGGGTCCCCGGAGCTTTCTTT,CASGSSTGVPGAFF
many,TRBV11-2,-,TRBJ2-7,TGTGCCAGCAGCCAGAACAGGGACGAGCAGTACTTC,CASSQNRDEQYF
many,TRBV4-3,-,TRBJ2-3,TGCGCCAGCAGCCAAGGACTGGGGACCGGTACGCAGTATTTT,CASSQGLGTGTQYF
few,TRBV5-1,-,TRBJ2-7,TGCGCCAGCAGCTCACAACCCTCGACAGCCTCCTACGAGCAGTACTTC,CASSSQPSTASYEQYF
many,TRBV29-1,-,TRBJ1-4,TGCAGCGTTGGATCCAGGGAGAATGAAAAACTGTTTTTT,CSVGSRENEKLFF
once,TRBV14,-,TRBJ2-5,TGTGCCAGCAGCCAAGTCTCCAACCGGAGGGGAGAGACCCAGTACTTC,CASSQVSNRRGETQYF
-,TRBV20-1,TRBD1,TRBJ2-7,TGCAGTGCCCCGACGGACAGGGGGTACAACGAGCAGTACTTC,CSAPTDRGYNEQYF
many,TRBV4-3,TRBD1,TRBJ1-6,TGCGCCAGCAGCCAAGAAGGGGGCTGGTCACCCCTCCACTTT,CASSQEGGWSPLHF
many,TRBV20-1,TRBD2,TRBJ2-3,TGCAGTGCATTAGCGGGAGGGAGCACAGATACGCAGTATTTT,CSALAGGSTDTQYF
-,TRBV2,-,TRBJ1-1,TGTGCCAGCAGTGAATCCCCAGGGATGACTGAAGCTTTCTTT,CASSESPGMTEAFF
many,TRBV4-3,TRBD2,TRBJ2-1,TGCGCCAGCAGCCAATGGGGACTAGCGGGGGTGCCATCCTACAATGAGCAGTTCTTC,CASSQWGLAGVPSYNEQFF
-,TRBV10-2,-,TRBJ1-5,TGCGCCACCCGTAATCTTCCCAATCAGCCCCAGCATTTT,CATRNLPNQPQHF
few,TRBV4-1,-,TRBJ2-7,TGCGCCAGCAGCCCAAGGGGAGCATCCTACGAGCAGTACTTC,CASSPRGASYEQYF
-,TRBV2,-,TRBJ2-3,TGTGCCAGCAGTGAATCACAGGGCGGTACGCAGTATTTT,CASSESQGGTQYF
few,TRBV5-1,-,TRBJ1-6,TGCGCCAGCAGCTTGGATGGCAGGAGTCTCTCACCCCTCCACTTT,CASSLDGRSLSPLHF
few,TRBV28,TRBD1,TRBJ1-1,TGTGCCAGCAGTCCCAGGGGGGGGAACACTGAAGCTTTCTTT,CASSPRGGNTEAFF
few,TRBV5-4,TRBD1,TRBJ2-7,TGTGCCAGTGGCCGCCGGGACAGAACCTACGAGCAGTACTTC,CASGRRDRTYEQYF
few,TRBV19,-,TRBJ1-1,TGTGCCAGTAGTGCCAGTGAAGTGAACACTGAAGCTTTCTTT,CASSASEVNTEAFF
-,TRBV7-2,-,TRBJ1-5,TGTGCCAGCAGCTTAGTGGTGGGTCAGCCCCAGCATTTT,CASSLVVGQPQHF
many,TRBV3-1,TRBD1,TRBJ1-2,TGTGCCAGCAGCCAAGGGACAGGGGGATATGGCTACACCTTC,CASSQGTGGYGYTF
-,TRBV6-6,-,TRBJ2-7,TGTGCCAGCAGTTACTCGACGCTAGGGGGACCCTCTTACGAGCAGTACTTC,CASSYSTLGGPSYEQYF
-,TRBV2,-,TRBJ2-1,TGTGCCAGCAACCCAAGGGTGAGCTCCTACAATGAGCAGTTCTTC,CASNPRVSSYNEQFF
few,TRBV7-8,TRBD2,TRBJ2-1,TGTGCCAGCAGCTTAATGTCTCGAACTAGCGGGGGAGAGCAGTTCTTC,CASSLMSRTSGGEQFF
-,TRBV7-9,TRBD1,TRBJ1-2,TGTGCCAGCAGCCCTGACAGGGGATCCTATGGCTACACCTTC,CASSPDRGSYGYTF
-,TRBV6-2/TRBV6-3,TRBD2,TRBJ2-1,TGTGCCAGCAGGCGGGGGGGACTAGGCAATGAGCAGTTCTTC,CASRRGGLGNEQFF
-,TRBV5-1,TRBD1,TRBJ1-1,TGCGCCAGCAGCTCTACAGGGACAGATAACACTGAAGCTTTCTTT,CASSSTGTDNTEAFF
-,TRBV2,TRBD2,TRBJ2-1,TGTGCCAGCAGTACCGGGACTAGCGGGAGGGCCCATGAGCAGTTCTTC,CASSTGTSGRAHEQFF
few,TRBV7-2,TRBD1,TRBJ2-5,TGTGCCAGCAGCACCCGACAGGGACAAGAGACCCAGTACTTC,CASSTRQGQETQYF
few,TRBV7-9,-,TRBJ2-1,TGTGCCAGCAGCCACTCTCGGGATGAGCAGTTCTTC,CASSHSRDEQFF